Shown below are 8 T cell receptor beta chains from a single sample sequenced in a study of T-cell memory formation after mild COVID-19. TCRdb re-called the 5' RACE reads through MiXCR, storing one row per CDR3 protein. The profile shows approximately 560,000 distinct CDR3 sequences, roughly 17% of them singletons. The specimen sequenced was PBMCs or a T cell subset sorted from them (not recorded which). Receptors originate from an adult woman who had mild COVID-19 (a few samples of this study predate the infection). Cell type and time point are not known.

CDR3 sequence: CASSGIGTGARGYGYTF. CDR3 in DNA: TGTGCCAGCAGTGGTATAGGCACAGGGGCGAGGGGCTATGGCTACACCTTC. The V gene is TRBV28, the J gene TRBJ1-2; 7 bases are a match to TRBD1. The CDR3 spans 17 residues. The ends lost 5 bases at V and 4 bases at J; junction bases unmatched: 16. Per the germline V gene, CDR1 is MDHEN and CDR2 is SYDVKM.

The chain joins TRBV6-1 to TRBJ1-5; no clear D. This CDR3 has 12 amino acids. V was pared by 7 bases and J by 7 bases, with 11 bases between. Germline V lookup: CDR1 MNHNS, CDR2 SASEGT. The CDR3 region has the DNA TGTGCCAGCACAAACATATACCAGCCCCAGCATTTT. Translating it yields CASTNIYQPQHF.

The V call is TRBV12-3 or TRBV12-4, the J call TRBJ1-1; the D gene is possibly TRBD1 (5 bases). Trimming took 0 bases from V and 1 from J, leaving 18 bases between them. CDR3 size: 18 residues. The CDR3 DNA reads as TGTGCCAGCAGTTTAGCGCTTATGGTTGGGGCCGCGAACACTGAAGCTTTCTTT. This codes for CASSLALMVGAANTEAFF.

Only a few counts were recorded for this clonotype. This chain's CDR3 is CASSYLPPGRPRSMAGANVLTF. Written as DNA, the CDR3 is TGTGCCAGCAGCTACTTACCCCCGGGACGCCCCCGGTCGATGGCTGGGGCCAACGTCCTGACTTTC. The chain couples TRBV11-3 to TRBJ2-6, with D perhaps TRBD1 or TRBD2 (5 bases each). The CDR3 runs 22 residues. In germline, CDR1 is SGHNT, CDR2 YENEEA. V shed 4 bases and J shed 2 bases, with 30 bases lying between them. The whole variable domain, filled in from reference TRBV11-3 and TRBJ2-6, reads EAGVVQSPRYKIIEKKQPVAFWCNPISGHNTLYWYLQNLGQGPELLIRYENEEAVDDSQLPKDRFSAERLKGVDSTLKIQPAELGDSAVYLCASSYLPPGRPRSMAGANVLTFGAGSRLTVL.

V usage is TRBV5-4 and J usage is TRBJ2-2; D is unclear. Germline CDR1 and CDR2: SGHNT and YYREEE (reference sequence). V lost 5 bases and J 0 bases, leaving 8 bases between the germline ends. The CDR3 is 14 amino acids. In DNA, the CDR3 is TGTGCCAGCAGGGACCCCCCGAACACCGGGGAGCTGTTTTTT. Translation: CASRDPPNTGELFF. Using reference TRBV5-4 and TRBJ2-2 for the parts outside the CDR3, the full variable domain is ETGVTQSPTHLIKTRGQQVTLRCSSQSGHNTVSWYQQALGQGPQFIFQYYREEENGRGNFPPRFSGLQFPNYSSELNVNALELDDSALYLCASRDPPNTGELFFGEGSRLTVL.

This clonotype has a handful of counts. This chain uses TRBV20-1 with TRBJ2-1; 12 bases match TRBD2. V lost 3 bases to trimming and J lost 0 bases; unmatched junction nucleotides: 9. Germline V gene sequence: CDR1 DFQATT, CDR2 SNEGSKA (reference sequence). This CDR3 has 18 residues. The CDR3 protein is CSASPGLAGGSSYNEQFF. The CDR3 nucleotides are TGCAGTGCTAGCCCCGGGCTAGCGGGAGGGAGCTCCTACAATGAGCAGTTCTTC.

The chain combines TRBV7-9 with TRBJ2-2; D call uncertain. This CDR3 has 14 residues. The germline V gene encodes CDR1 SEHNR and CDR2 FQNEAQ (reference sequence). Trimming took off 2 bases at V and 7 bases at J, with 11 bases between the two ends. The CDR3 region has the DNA TGTGCCAGCAGCTTAAGTGCCTGGAACGGGGAGCTGTTTTTT. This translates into CASSLSAWNGELFF.

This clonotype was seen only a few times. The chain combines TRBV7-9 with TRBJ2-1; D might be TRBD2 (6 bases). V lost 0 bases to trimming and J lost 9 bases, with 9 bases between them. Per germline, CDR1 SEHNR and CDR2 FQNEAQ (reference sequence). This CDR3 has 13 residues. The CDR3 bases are TGTGCCAGCAGCTTAGCTCAGGGACTTGAGCAGTTCTTC. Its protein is CASSLAQGLEQFF.